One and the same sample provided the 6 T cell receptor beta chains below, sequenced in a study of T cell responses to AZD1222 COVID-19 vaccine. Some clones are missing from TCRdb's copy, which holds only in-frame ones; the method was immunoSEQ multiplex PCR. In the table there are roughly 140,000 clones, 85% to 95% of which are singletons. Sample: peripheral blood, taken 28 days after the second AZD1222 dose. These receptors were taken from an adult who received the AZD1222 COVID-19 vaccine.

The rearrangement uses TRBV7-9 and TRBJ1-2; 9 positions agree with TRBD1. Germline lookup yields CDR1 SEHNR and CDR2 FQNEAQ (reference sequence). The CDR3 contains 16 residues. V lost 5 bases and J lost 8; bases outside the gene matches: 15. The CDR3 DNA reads TGTGCCAGCAGCCCGGGCCTTACAGGGGGCGCGGGGGGCTACACCTTC. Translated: CASSPGLTGGAGGYTF. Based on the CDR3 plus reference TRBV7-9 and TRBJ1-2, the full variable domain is DTGVSQNPRHKITKRGQNVTFRCDPISEHNRLYWYRQTLGQGPEFLTYFQNEAQLEKSRLLSDRFSAERPKGSFSTLEIQRTEQGDSAMYLCASSPGLTGGAGGYTFGSGTRLTVV.

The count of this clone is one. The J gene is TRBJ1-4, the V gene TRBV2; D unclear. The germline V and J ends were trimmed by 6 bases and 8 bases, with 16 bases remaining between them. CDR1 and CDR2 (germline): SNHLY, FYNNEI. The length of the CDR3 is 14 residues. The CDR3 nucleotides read TGTGCCAGCAGGGATAATACCCGGCGGGAAAAACTGTTTTTT. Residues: CASRDNTRREKLFF. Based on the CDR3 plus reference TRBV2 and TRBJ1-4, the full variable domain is EPEVTQTPSHQVTQMGQEVILRCVPISNHLYFYWYRQILGQKVEFLVSFYNNEISEKSEIFDDQFSVERPDGSNFTLKIRSTKLEDSAMYFCASRDNTRREKLFFGSGTQLSVL.

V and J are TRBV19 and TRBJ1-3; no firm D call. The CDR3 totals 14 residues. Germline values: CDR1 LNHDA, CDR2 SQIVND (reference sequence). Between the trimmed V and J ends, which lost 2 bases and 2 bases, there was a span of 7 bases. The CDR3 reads CASSIRDPGNTIYF. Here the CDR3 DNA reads TGTGCCAGTAGTATAAGGGATCCTGGAAACACCATATATTTT.

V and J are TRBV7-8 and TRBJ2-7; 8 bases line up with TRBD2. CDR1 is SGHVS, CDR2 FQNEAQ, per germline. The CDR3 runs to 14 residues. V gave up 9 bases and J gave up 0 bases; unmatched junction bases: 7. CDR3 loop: CASRQSGSSYEQYF. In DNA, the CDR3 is TGTGCCAGTCGACAGAGCGGGAGCTCCTACGAGCAGTACTTC. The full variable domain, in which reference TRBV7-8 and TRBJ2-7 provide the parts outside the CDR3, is GAGVSQSPRYKVAKRGQDVALRCDPISGHVSLFWYQQALGQGPEFLTYFQNEAQLDKSGLPSDRFFAERPEGSVSTLKIQRTQQEDSAVYLCASRQSGSSYEQYFGPGTRLTVT.

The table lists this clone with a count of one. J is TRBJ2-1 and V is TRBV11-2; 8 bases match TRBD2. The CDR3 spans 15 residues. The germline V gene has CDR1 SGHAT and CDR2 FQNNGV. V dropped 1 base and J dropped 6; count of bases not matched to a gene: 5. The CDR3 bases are TGTGCCAGCAGCTTAGCAGCGGGAGTTGCCAATGAGCAGTTCTTC. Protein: CASSLAAGVANEQFF.

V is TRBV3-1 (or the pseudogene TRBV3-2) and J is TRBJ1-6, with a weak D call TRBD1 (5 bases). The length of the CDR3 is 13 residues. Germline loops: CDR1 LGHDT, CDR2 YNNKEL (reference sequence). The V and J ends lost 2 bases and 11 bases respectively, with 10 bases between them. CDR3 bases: TGTGCCAGCAGCCAATCCGGGGGGACACCCCTCCACTTT. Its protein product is CASSQSGGTPLHF.